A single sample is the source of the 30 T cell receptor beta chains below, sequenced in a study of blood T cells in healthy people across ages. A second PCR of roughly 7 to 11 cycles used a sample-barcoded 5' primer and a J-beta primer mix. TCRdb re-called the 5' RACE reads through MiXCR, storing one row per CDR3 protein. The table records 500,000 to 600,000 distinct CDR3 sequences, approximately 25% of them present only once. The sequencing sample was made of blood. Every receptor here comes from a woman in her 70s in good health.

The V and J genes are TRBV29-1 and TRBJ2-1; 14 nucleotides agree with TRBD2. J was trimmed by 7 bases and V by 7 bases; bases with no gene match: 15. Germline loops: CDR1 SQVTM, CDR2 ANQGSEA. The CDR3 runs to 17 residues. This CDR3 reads CSALHSRLAGGRNEQFF. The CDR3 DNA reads TGCAGCGCCCTCCACTCGAGACTAGCGGGGGGGCGGAATGAGCAGTTCTTC.

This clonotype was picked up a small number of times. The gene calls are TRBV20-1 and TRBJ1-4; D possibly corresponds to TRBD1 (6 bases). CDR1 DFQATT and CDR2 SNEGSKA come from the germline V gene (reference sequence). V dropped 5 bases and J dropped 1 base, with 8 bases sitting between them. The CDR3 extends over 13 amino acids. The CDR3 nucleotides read TGCAGTGCTGAGGGACAAACTAATGAAAAACTGTTTTTT. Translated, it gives CSAEGQTNEKLFF.

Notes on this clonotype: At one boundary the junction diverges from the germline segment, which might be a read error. The CDR3 DNA reads TGCAGCGTAACCCCGGGCAGGGAGAACCAAAAGACCCAGTACTTC. Amino acid sequence: CSVTPGRENQKTQYF. This chain uses TRBV29-1 with TRBJ2-5, with D possibly called TRBD1 or TRBD2 (5 bases each). CDR3 length: 15 amino acids. Germline V gene sequence: CDR1 SQVTM, CDR2 ANQGSEA.

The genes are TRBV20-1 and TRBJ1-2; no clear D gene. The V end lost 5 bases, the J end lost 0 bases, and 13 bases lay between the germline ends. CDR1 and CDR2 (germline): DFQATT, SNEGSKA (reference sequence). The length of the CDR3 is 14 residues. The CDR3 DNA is TGCAGTGCTCGGGGTGGATTAGCTAACTATGGCTACACCTTC. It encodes CSARGGLANYGYTF.

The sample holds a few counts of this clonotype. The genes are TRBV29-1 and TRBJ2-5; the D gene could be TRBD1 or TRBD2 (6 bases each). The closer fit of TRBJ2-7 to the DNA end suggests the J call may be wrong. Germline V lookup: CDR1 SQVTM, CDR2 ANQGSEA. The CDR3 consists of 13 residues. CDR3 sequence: CSVDRGGSYEQYF. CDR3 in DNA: TGCAGCGTTGACAGGGGAGGCTCCTACGAGCAGTACTTC.

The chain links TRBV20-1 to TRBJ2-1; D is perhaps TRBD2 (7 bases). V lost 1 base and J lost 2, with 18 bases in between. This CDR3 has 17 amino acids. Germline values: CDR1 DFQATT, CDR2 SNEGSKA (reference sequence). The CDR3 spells CSARVQEGGGPYNEQFF. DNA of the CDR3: TGCAGTGCTAGAGTCCAGGAGGGGGGGGGCCCCTACAATGAGCAGTTCTTC.

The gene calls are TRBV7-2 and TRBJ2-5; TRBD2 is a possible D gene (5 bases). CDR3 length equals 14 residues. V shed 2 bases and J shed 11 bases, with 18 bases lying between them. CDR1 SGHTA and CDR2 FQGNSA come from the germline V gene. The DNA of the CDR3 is TGTGCCAGCAGCTTATCCCCCCGAAACGGGGAGCAGTACTTC. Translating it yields CASSLSPRNGEQYF. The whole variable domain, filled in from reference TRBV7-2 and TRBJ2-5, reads GAGVSQSPSNKVTEKGKDVELRCDPISGHTALYWYRQSLGQGLEFLIYFQGNSAPDKSGLPSDRFSAERTGGSVSTLTIQRTQQEDSAVYLCASSLSPRNGEQYFGPGTRLLVL.

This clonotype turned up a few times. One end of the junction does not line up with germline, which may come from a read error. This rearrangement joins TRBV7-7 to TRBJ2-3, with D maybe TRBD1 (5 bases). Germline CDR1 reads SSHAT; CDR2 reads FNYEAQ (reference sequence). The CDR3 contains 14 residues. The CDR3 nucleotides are TGTGCTAGCAGCTACAGGTCCCAGGTAGATACGCAGTATTTT. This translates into CASSYRSQVDTQYF.

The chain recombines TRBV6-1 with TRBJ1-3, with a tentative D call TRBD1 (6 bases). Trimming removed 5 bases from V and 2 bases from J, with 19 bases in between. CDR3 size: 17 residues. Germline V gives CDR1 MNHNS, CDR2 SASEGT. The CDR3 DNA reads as TGTGCCAGCAGTCAAACTTCCCCAGGGGAACCTGGAAACACCATATATTTT. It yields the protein CASSQTSPGEPGNTIYF.

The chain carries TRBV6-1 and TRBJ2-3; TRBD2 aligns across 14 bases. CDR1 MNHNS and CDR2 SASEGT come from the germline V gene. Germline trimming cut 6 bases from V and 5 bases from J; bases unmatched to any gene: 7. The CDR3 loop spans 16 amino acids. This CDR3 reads CASSQTSGGARDTQYF. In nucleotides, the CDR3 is TGTGCCAGCAGCCAGACTAGCGGGGGGGCGCGAGATACGCAGTATTTT.

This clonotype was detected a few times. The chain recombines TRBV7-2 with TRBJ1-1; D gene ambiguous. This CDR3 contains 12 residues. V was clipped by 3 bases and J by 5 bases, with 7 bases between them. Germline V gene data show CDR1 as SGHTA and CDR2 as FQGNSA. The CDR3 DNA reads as TGTGCCAGCAGCTTCAGAATAACTGAAGCTTTCTTT. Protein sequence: CASSFRITEAFF. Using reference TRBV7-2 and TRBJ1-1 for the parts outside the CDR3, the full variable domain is GAGVSQSPSNKVTEKGKDVELRCDPISGHTALYWYRQSLGQGLEFLIYFQGNSAPDKSGLPSDRFSAERTGGSVSTLTIQRTQQEDSAVYLCASSFRITEAFFGQGTRLTVV.

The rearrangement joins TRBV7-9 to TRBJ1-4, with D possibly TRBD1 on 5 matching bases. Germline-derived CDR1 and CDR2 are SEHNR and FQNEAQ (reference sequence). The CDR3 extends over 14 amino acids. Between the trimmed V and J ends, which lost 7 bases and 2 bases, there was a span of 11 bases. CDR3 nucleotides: TGTGCCAGCACCCCAGGGAACACTAATGAAAAACTGTTTTTT. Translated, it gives CASTPGNTNEKLFF.

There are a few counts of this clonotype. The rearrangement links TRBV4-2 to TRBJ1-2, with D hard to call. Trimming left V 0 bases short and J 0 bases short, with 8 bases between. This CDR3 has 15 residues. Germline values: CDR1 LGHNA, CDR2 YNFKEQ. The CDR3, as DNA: TGTGCCAGCAGCCAAGAGGGCCAAGCTAACTATGGCTACACCTTC. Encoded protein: CASSQEGQANYGYTF.

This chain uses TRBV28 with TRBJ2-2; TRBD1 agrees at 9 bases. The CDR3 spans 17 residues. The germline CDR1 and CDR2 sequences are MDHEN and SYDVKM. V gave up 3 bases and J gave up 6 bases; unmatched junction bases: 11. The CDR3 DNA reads TGTGCCAGCAGTTTGAGGATGGGACAGGGATTCTCCGGGGAGCTGTTTTTT. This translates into CASSLRMGQGFSGELFF.

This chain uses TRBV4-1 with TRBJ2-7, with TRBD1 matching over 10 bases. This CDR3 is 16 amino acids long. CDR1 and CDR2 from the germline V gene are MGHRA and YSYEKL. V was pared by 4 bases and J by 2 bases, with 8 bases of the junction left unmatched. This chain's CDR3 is CASSRQTGQGAYEQYF. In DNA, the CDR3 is TGCGCCAGCAGCCGTCAAACAGGACAGGGGGCCTACGAGCAGTACTTC.

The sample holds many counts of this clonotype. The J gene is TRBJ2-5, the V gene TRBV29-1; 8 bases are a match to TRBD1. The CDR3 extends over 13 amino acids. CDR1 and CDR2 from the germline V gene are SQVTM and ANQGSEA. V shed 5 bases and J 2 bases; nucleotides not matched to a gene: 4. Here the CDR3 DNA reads TGCAGCGTTAGGGACAGGAATCAAGAGACCCAGTACTTC. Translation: CSVRDRNQETQYF. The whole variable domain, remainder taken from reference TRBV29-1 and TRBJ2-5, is SAVISQKPSRDICQRGTSLTIQCQVDSQVTMMFWYRQQPGQSLTLIATANQGSEATYESGFVIDKFPISRPNLTFSTLTVSNMSPEDSSIYLCSVRDRNQETQYFGPGTRLLVL.

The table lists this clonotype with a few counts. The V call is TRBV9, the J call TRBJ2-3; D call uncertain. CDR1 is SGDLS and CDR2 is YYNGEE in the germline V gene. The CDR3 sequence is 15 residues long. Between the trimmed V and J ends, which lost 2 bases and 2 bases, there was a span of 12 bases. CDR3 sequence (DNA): TGTGCCAGCAGCGTGAGACTTTCCTTCACAGATACGCAGTATTTT. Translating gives CASSVRLSFTDTQYF. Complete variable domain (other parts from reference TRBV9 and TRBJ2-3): DSGVTQTPKHLITATGQRVTLRCSPRSGDLSVYWYQQSLDQGLQFLIQYYNGEERAKGNILERFSAQQFPDLHSELNLSSLELGDSALYFCASSVRLSFTDTQYFGPGTRLTVL.

The CDR3 spells CASSFGTGGKVQYF. Here the CDR3 DNA reads TGTGCCAGCAGCTTTGGGACAGGGGGTAAGGTGCAGTACTTC. This chain joins TRBV7-2 and TRBJ2-7; 11 bases are a match to TRBD1. Germline assignment: CDR1 SGHTA and CDR2 FQGNSA. This CDR3 region has 14 residues. J gave up 9 bases and V 3 bases, and 7 bases lay outside the gene matches.

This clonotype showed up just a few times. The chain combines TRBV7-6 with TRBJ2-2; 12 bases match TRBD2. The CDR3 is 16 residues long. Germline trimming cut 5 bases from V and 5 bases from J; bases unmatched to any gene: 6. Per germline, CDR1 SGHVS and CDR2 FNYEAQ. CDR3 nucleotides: TGTGCCAGCAGCCCTAGCGGGGGGGCTGGAACCGGGGAGCTGTTTTTT. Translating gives CASSPSGGAGTGELFF.

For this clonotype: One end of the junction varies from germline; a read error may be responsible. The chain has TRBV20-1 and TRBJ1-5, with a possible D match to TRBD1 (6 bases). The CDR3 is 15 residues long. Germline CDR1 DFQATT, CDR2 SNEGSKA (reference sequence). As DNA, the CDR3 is TGCGGTGCTAGAGATCTCAGGGGAAACCATCAGCCCCAGCATTTT. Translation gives CGARDLRGNHQPQHF.

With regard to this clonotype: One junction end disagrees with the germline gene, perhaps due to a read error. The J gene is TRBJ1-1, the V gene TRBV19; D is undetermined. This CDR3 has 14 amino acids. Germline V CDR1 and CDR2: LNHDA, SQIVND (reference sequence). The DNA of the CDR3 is TGTGCCAGTAGTACGTGGGCCCAGAACACCGAAGCTTTCTTT. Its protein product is CASSTWAQNTEAFF.

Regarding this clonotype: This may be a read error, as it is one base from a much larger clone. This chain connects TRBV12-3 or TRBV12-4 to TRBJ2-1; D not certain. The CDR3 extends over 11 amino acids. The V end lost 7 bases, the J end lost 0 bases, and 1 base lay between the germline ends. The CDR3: CASTSYNEQFF. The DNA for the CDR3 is TGTGCCAGCACCTCCTACAATGAGCAGTTCTTC.

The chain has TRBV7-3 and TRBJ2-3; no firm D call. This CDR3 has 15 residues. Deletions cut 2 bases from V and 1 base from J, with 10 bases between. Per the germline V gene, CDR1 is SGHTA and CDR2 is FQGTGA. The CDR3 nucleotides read TGTGCCAGCAGCTTATATGGGCTTGGCACAGATACGCAGTATTTT. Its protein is CASSLYGLGTDTQYF.

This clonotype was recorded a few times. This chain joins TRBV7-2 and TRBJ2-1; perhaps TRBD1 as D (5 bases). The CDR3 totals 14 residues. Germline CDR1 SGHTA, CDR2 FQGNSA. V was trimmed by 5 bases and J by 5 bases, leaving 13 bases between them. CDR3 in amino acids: CASSSWGSNNEQFF. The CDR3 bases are TGTGCCAGCAGCAGTTGGGGCTCAAACAATGAGCAGTTCTTC. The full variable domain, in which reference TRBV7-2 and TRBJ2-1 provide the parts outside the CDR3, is GAGVSQSPSNKVTEKGKDVELRCDPISGHTALYWYRQSLGQGLEFLIYFQGNSAPDKSGLPSDRFSAERTGGSVSTLTIQRTQQEDSAVYLCASSSWGSNNEQFFGPGTRLTVL.

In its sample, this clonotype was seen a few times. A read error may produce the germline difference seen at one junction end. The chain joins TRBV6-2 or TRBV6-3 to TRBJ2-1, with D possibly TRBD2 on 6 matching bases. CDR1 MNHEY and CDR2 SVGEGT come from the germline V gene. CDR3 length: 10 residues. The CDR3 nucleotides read TGTGCCAGCGGAGCGGGTCAGGTGTACTTC. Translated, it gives CASGAGQVYF.

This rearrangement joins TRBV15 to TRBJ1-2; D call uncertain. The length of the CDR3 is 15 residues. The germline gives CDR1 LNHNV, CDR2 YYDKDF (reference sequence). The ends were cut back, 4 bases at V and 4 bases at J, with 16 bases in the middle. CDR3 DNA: TGTGCCACCAGCAAACTCGGGCTGTCACCCTATGGCTACACCTTC. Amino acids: CATSKLGLSPYGYTF.

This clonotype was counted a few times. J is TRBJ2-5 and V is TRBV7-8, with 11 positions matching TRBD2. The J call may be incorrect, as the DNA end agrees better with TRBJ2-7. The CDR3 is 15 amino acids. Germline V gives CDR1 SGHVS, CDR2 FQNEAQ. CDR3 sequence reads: CASSSSGGHSYEQYF. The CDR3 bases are TGTGCCAGCAGCTCTAGCGGGGGGCACTCCTACGAGCAGTACTTC.

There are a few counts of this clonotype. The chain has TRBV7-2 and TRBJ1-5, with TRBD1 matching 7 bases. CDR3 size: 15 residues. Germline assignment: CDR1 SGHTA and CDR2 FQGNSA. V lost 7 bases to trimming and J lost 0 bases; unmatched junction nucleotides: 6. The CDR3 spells CASNDRVYSNQPQHF. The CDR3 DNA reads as TGTGCCAGCAACGACAGGGTATATAGCAATCAGCCCCAGCATTTT.

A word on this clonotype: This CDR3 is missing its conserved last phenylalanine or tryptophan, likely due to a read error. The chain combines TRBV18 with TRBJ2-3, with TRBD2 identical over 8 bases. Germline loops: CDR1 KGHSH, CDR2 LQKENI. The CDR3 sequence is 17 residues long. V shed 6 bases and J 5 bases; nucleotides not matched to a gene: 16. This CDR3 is CASSATVHGGAGDTQYY. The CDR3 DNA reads TGTGCCAGCTCCGCCACGGTACACGGGGGGGCCGGAGATACGCAGTATTAT.

The CDR3 loop is CAIGTSGGAAETQYF. CDR3 bases: TGTGCTATCGGGACTAGCGGGGGGGCCGCAGAGACCCAGTACTTC. The chain recombines TRBV7-7 with TRBJ2-5, with TRBD2 matching over 16 bases. Germline values: CDR1 SSHAT, CDR2 FNYEAQ (reference sequence). The CDR3 runs 15 residues.